Below are 3 T cell receptor beta chains sequenced from a single sample in a study of OX40 agonist ivuxolimab in advanced cancers. The method was immunoSEQ multiplex PCR; TCRdb's version includes in-frame clones alone and lacks a portion of them. The sample gives 100,000 or so clones, roughly nine tenths of which show up once; more than 5.5% is in the top ten. This specimen consisted of CD4+ or CD8+ T cells sorted from blood, obtained in a trial of the OX40 agonist ivuxolimab. The receptors originated from an adult with an advanced solid tumor such as melanoma, head and neck, liver or kidney cancer.

This clone occurred a few times. This sequence joins TRBV18 and TRBJ1-1; D is uncertain. The germline V gene encodes CDR1 KGHSH and CDR2 LQKENI. The CDR3 has 15 residues. V lost 3 bases and J lost 1, with 12 bases in between. CDR3 nucleotides: TGTGCCAGCTCACCGTCGACGAGGCCGAACACTGAAGCTTTCTTT. This sequence encodes CASSPSTRPNTEAFF.

Only one count was recorded for this clone. This chain joins TRBV2 and TRBJ2-2, with TRBD2 as a possible D gene (5 bases). CDR1 SNHLY and CDR2 FYNNEI come from the germline V gene. Trimming left V 5 bases short and J 7 bases short, with 14 bases between. The CDR3 covers 14 residues. The CDR3 region has the DNA TGTGCCAGCAGTAGAGGGTCCGGTGGCGGGGAGCTGTTTTTT. Translated, it gives CASSRGSGGGELFF. Full variable domain (rest looked up from reference TRBV2 and TRBJ2-2): EPEVTQTPSHQVTQMGQEVILRCVPISNHLYFYWYRQILGQKVEFLVSFYNNEISEKSEIFDDQFSVERPDGSNFTLKIRSTKLEDSAMYFCASSRGSGGGELFFGEGSRLTVL.

The chain carries TRBV19 and TRBJ1-1; maybe TRBD1 (6 bases). Trimming cost V 11 bases and J 4 bases, with 20 bases left between them. The CDR3 loop spans 14 amino acids. Germline values: CDR1 LNHDA, CDR2 SQIVND (reference sequence). The DNA for the CDR3 is TGTGCCGCGAGGCGGGGGGCGTACGTCACTGAAGCTTTCTTT. It is translated as CAARRGAYVTEAFF.